This T cell receptor (beta chain) comes out of a study of T cell changes during pregnancy in multiple sclerosis. Germline-derived CDR1 and CDR2 are SGHKS and YYEKEE (reference sequence). There are 15 residues in the CDR3. V lost 1 base to trimming and J lost 1 base; unmatched junction nucleotides: 4. Only in-frame clones appear in the TCRdb table, and some are missing; sequencing was by immunoSEQ multiplex PCR. The sample carries approximately 46,000 clones, around 90% recorded once. The origin of this receptor is a female donor with multiple sclerosis, enrolled in a pregnancy study. The source material was CD4+ T cells from peripheral blood mononuclear cells, sampled after pregnancy. The chain joins TRBV5-5 to TRBJ2-5; 7 nucleotides align to TRBD2. The CDR3 region is CASSLLPSGQETQYF. The CDR3 DNA is TGTGCCAGCAGCTTGTTACCTAGCGGCCAAGAGACCCAGTACTTC.